This T cell receptor (beta chain) was documented in a study of blood T cells in healthy people across ages. A J-beta primer mix and a sample-barcoded 5' primer were used in a second PCR of about 7 to 12 cycles. Every sample gave at least 2.5 million paired-end reads containing CDR3. From the 5' RACE reads, TCRdb called clonotypes with MiXCR, one entry per CDR3 protein. Here the sample spans about 1,500,000 distinct CDR3 sequences, around 39% being singletons. From germline, CDR1 is SGHTA and CDR2 FQGNSA. The CDR3 is made up of 16 amino acids. Trimming took off 1 base at V and 2 bases at J, with 14 bases between the two ends. This clonotype has a handful of counts. Antigen: not known. Study-wide results and limits: Unknown donor CMV status possibly confounded expanded clonotype changes.

The genes are TRBV7-2 and TRBJ2-5; D tentatively reads TRBD1 or TRBD2 (5 bases each). What was sequenced was blood. The sequence was collected from a woman between 18 and 29 years old in good health. The CDR3 DNA sequence: TGTGCCAGCAGCTTAGTAGGTGGGGCGGGTCAAGAGACCCAGTACTTC. As protein: CASSLVGGAGQETQYF.